A single sample is the source of the 30 T cell receptor beta chains below, sequenced in a study of blood T cell repertoires in COVID-19. The method was immunoSEQ multiplex PCR; TCRdb's version includes in-frame clones alone and lacks a portion of them. The repertoire includes some 140,000 clones, 75% to 80% of them detected once, and around 1.5% sits in the top ten. Sequencing was performed on peripheral blood. Receptors were obtained from a man older than 75 with acute or convalescent COVID-19.

The J gene is TRBJ1-1, the V gene TRBV9; TRBD1 might be the D (6 bases). The CDR3 contains 15 residues. Germline loops: CDR1 SGDLS, CDR2 YYNGEE. Trimming took off 2 bases at V and 4 bases at J, with 15 bases between the two ends. CDR3 amino acids: CASSVIRGYGTEAFF. Written as DNA, the CDR3 is TGTGCCAGCAGCGTGATCAGGGGTTATGGCACTGAAGCTTTCTTT.

The chain is built from TRBV2 and TRBJ2-1; 10 bases line up with TRBD1. The V gene end was trimmed by 6 bases and the J gene end by 9 bases; junction bases not matched to a gene: 11. The CDR3 is 15 amino acids. The germline V gene has CDR1 SNHLY and CDR2 FYNNEI. The CDR3 DNA reads as TGTGCCAGCAGAGGACCCGGGACAGGGGTATCTGAGCAGTTCTTC. Its translation: CASRGPGTGVSEQFF.

This clone was seen ten or more times. This rearrangement joins TRBV3-1 (or the pseudogene TRBV3-2) to TRBJ1-2; D unclear. This CDR3 has 13 amino acids. Trimming removed 1 base from V and 6 bases from J, with 9 bases in between. Germline V lookup: CDR1 LGHDT, CDR2 YNNKEL (reference sequence). For the CDR3, the DNA is TGTGCCAGCAGCCAAGCCCGGGAGAATGGCTACACCTTC. Translation gives CASSQARENGYTF.

This clone was found a few times. The gene calls are TRBV10-1 and TRBJ1-3, with D hard to call. V lost 6 bases and J lost 0, with 15 bases in between. This CDR3 has 16 residues. Germline V lookup: CDR1 WNHNN, CDR2 SYGVQD (reference sequence). The CDR3 here is CASRGDGGFSGNTIYF. CDR3 bases: TGCGCCAGCAGGGGCGATGGTGGCTTCTCTGGAAACACCATATATTTT.

This chain links TRBV28 with TRBJ1-1, with D possibly being TRBD1 (6 bases). The CDR3 totals 15 residues. Trimming took off 5 bases at V and 3 bases at J, with 16 bases between the two ends. Germline-derived CDR1 and CDR2 are MDHEN and SYDVKM. Here the CDR3 reads CASSQGRGADTEAFF. For the CDR3, the DNA is TGTGCCAGCAGTCAGGGGCGAGGGGCTGACACTGAAGCTTTCTTT.

V gene TRBV27 combines with J gene TRBJ1-2; D uncertain. This CDR3 is 13 amino acids long. Germline V lookup: CDR1 MNHEY, CDR2 SMNVEV (reference sequence). The V end was cut by 6 bases, the J end by 4 bases, with 12 bases between. This CDR3 reads CASSRDKSYGYTF. CDR3 sequence (DNA): TGTGCCAGCAGCCGTGACAAAAGCTATGGCTACACCTTC.

The chain has TRBV2 and TRBJ2-5; TRBD1 agrees at 10 bases. Trimming at V came to 7 bases and at J to 4 bases, leaving 9 bases not matched to a gene. In germline, CDR1 is SNHLY, CDR2 FYNNEI. CDR3 size: 15 residues. The CDR3 bases are TGTGCCAGCACCCCACTGACAGGGGGCTCAGAGACCCAGTACTTC. It yields the protein CASTPLTGGSETQYF.

This chain links TRBV30 with TRBJ2-2; D is possibly TRBD1 (5 bases). Germline V gene data show CDR1 as GTSNPN and CDR2 as SVGIG (reference sequence). This CDR3 has 13 amino acids. The V and J ends lost 3 bases and 5 bases respectively, with 10 bases between them. This chain's CDR3 is CAWRSQGTGELFF. CDR3 nucleotides: TGTGCCTGGAGATCGCAGGGTACCGGGGAGCTGTTTTTT.

V gene TRBV28 combines with J gene TRBJ1-6; D is ambiguous. V lost 5 bases to trimming and J lost 0 bases, with 11 bases between them. From germline, CDR1 is MDHEN and CDR2 SYDVKM. The CDR3 totals 16 residues. This CDR3 reads CASSPWGVSYNSPLHF. In nucleotides, the CDR3 is TGTGCCAGCAGTCCCTGGGGAGTCTCCTATAATTCACCCCTCCACTTT.

The V call is TRBV6-5, the J call TRBJ1-1, with D possibly matching TRBD1 (5 bases). The CDR3 spans 14 residues. V lost 8 bases and J lost 8, with 21 bases in between. Germline-derived CDR1 and CDR2 are MNHEY and SVGAGI. CDR3 coding DNA: TGTGCCAGCCGACCGGGAGGGGCAAGGACCGAAGCTTTCTTT. It yields the protein CASRPGGARTEAFF.

The chain recombines TRBV6-2 or TRBV6-3 with TRBJ2-2; possibly TRBD1 for D (6 bases). Germline values: CDR1 MNHEY, CDR2 SVGEGT. V shed 0 bases and J shed 2 bases, with 19 bases lying between them. The CDR3 is 19 residues long. The CDR3 DNA is TGTGCCAGCAGTTACTCGTTTATCGACAGGACTCTCAACACCGGGGAGCTGTTTTTT. Amino acids: CASSYSFIDRTLNTGELFF.

This chain connects TRBV6-1 to TRBJ2-7; TRBD1 agrees at 11 bases. The CDR3 sequence is 16 residues long. The V and J ends lost 1 base and 5 bases, in that order; junction bases with no gene match: 7. In germline, CDR1 is MNHNS, CDR2 SASEGT. CDR3: CASSEVTPGQGDEQYV. In DNA form, the CDR3 reads TGTGCCAGCAGTGAAGTAACTCCGGGACAGGGGGACGAGCAGTACGTC.

The gene calls are TRBV30 and TRBJ1-2; D gene uncertain. The CDR3 consists of 15 residues. Per germline, CDR1 GTSNPN and CDR2 SVGIG (reference sequence). V was pared by 2 bases and J by 6 bases, with 19 bases between. DNA for the CDR3: TGTGCCTGGAGTACCGGGATGAGGGCCTATAATGGCTACACCTTC. It specifies CAWSTGMRAYNGYTF. Full variable domain (remainder filled in from reference TRBV30 and TRBJ1-2): SQTIHQWPATLVQPVGSPLSLECTVEGTSNPNLYWYRQAAGRGLQLLFYSVGIGQISSEVPQNLSASRPQDRQFILSSKKLLLSDSGFYLCAWSTGMRAYNGYTFGSGTRLTVV.

The gene calls are TRBV5-1 and TRBJ2-1, with 10 bases aligning to TRBD2. This CDR3 has 16 residues. V trimming: 3 bases; J trimming: 7 bases; junction bases outside the gene matches: 10. The germline gives CDR1 SGHRS, CDR2 YFSETQ. The CDR3 protein is CASSWGQRGGLNEQFF. DNA of the CDR3: TGCGCCAGCAGCTGGGGACAGCGGGGGGGCTTAAATGAGCAGTTCTTC. The full variable domain, completed using reference TRBV5-1 and TRBJ2-1, is KAGVTQTPRYLIKTRGQQVTLSCSPISGHRSVSWYQQTPGQGLQFLFEYFSETQRNKGNFPGRFSGRQFSNSRSEMNVSTLELGDSALYLCASSWGQRGGLNEQFFGPGTRLTVL.

The CDR3 DNA is TGTGCCAGCAGGCTAGCGGGGGGCCTTGATACGCAGTATTTT. Protein: CASRLAGGLDTQYF. The gene calls are TRBV5-4 and TRBJ2-3; 11 positions match TRBD2. Germline V gene sequence: CDR1 SGHNT, CDR2 YYREEE (reference sequence). Trimming at V came to 5 bases and at J to 6 bases, leaving 5 bases not matched to a gene. The CDR3 is 14 residues long.

This clone was seen a single time. The chain links TRBV3-1 (or the pseudogene TRBV3-2) to TRBJ2-1, with 10 bases matching TRBD1. Unmatched junction bases numbered 6, after V lost 3 bases and J lost 10 bases. The CDR3 totals 14 residues. The germline CDR1 and CDR2 sequences are LGHDT and YNNKEL (reference sequence). The CDR3 nucleotides read TGTGCCAGCAGCCACTGGGACAGGGGTTACGAGCAGTTCTTC. The encoded protein is CASSHWDRGYEQFF.

The gene calls are TRBV4-1 and TRBJ1-2; tentatively, D is TRBD1 (5 bases). Germline V gene sequence: CDR1 MGHRA, CDR2 YSYEKL. This CDR3 region has 14 residues. Deletions cut 4 bases from V and 8 bases from J, with 17 bases between. The CDR3 bases are TGCGCCAGCAGCCCGGGACGGAGGGTGGGCGGCTACACCTTC. It translates to CASSPGRRVGGYTF.

The J gene is TRBJ2-5, the V gene TRBV5-4; possible D gene TRBD2, 6 bases. The CDR3 loop spans 13 amino acids. The germline CDR1 and CDR2 sequences are SGHNT and YYREEE (reference sequence). V was pared by 4 bases and J by 5 bases, with 12 bases between. CDR3 sequence reads: CASSLPGVETQYF. DNA of the CDR3: TGTGCCAGCAGCCTTCCGGGGGTGGAGACCCAGTACTTC.

The chain links TRBV29-1 to TRBJ1-1; D perhaps matches TRBD1 (5 bases). The V gene's germline CDR1 is SQVTM and CDR2 ANQGSEA. This CDR3 region has 14 residues. The ends were cut back, 4 bases at V and 2 bases at J, with 14 bases in the middle. CDR3 in DNA: TGCAGCGTTGTAGAGGCGGGGGGAAACACTGAAGCTTTCTTT. Protein sequence: CSVVEAGGNTEAFF.

The chain is built from TRBV5-6 and TRBJ1-2; 11 nucleotides match TRBD1. The CDR3 is 14 residues long. Germline V gene lookup returns CDR1 SGHDT and CDR2 YYEEEE. The V and J ends lost 3 bases and 8 bases, in that order; junction bases with no gene match: 6. CDR3 region: CASSSGQGDRGYTF. The CDR3 DNA is TGTGCCAGCAGCTCGGGACAGGGGGATAGGGGCTACACCTTC. Based on the CDR3 plus reference TRBV5-6 and TRBJ1-2, the full variable domain is DAGVTQSPTHLIKTRGQQVTLRCSPKSGHDTVSWYQQALGQGPQFIFQYYEEEERQRGNFPDRFSGHQFPNYSSELNVNALLLGDSALYLCASSSGQGDRGYTFGSGTRLTVV.

The chain uses TRBV30 and TRBJ1-4; 7 bases map to TRBD1. CDR3 length equals 18 residues. CDR1 GTSNPN and CDR2 SVGIG come from the germline V gene (reference sequence). The junction had 17 bases not matched to a gene; V was cut back by 4 bases and J by 3 bases. CDR3 nucleotide sequence: TGTGCCTGGACCCCCGCGGGGCAGGGGGTATGGGCTAATGAAAAACTGTTTTTT. Amino acids: CAWTPAGQGVWANEKLFF.

The J gene is TRBJ1-5, the V gene TRBV25-1, with D possibly matching TRBD1 (6 bases). The CDR3 sequence is 16 residues long. The V gene's germline CDR1 is MGHDK and CDR2 SYGVNS. Trimming took off 1 base at V and 1 base at J, with 11 bases between the two ends. The CDR3 protein is CASSESAGASNQPQHF. The CDR3 nucleotides are TGTGCCAGCAGTGAATCTGCGGGGGCGAGCAATCAGCCCCAGCATTTT.

V and J are TRBV29-1 and TRBJ1-1, with D tentatively TRBD1 (5 bases). Germline V gene data show CDR1 as SQVTM and CDR2 as ANQGSEA. The V end lost 4 bases, the J end lost 3 bases, and 12 bases lay between the germline ends. The CDR3 is 13 residues long. This chain's CDR3 is CSVGDSWDTEAFF. CDR3 bases: TGCAGCGTTGGCGACAGCTGGGACACTGAAGCTTTCTTT. The variable domain in full, completed from reference TRBV29-1 and TRBJ1-1, reads SAVISQKPSRDICQRGTSLTIQCQVDSQVTMMFWYRQQPGQSLTLIATANQGSEATYESGFVIDKFPISRPNLTFSTLTVSNMSPEDSSIYLCSVGDSWDTEAFFGQGTRLTVV.

The V call is TRBV19, the J call TRBJ1-2; TRBD1 matches 8 bases. The V gene's germline CDR1 is LNHDA and CDR2 SQIVND (reference sequence). There are 17 residues in the CDR3. Germline trimming cut 7 bases from V and 4 bases from J; bases unmatched to any gene: 17. As DNA, the CDR3 is TGTGCCAGTACCTCCCCCCGACAGGGGACTCCCACCTATGGCTACACCTTC. Translated, it gives CASTSPRQGTPTYGYTF.

The chain has TRBV19 and TRBJ1-2; TRBD1 matches 8 bases. This CDR3 is 15 amino acids long. With V trimmed by 3 bases and J by 6 bases, 9 bases remained unmatched. Germline-derived CDR1 and CDR2 are LNHDA and SQIVND (reference sequence). The CDR3 bases are TGTGCCAGTAGTATCGAAACCGGGACAGGAGATGGCTACACCTTC. This gives the protein CASSIETGTGDGYTF.

V and J are TRBV30 and TRBJ1-1; D is unresolved. The CDR3 covers 12 residues. Deletions cut 1 base from V and 7 bases from J, with 10 bases between. Germline V gives CDR1 GTSNPN, CDR2 SVGIG (reference sequence). The CDR3: CAWSDRGSEAFF. The DNA of the CDR3 is TGTGCCTGGAGTGACCGCGGAAGTGAAGCTTTCTTT. The full variable domain, in which reference TRBV30 and TRBJ1-1 provide the parts outside the CDR3, is SQTIHQWPATLVQPVGSPLSLECTVEGTSNPNLYWYRQAAGRGLQLLFYSVGIGQISSEVPQNLSASRPQDRQFILSSKKLLLSDSGFYLCAWSDRGSEAFFGQGTRLTVV.

This chain connects TRBV10-3 to TRBJ2-3, with 10 bases fitting TRBD2. Germline CDR1 is ENHRY and CDR2 is SYGVKD. This CDR3 comprises 15 residues. J gave up 2 bases and V 6 bases, and 5 bases lay outside the gene matches. CDR3: CAISLSGGATDTQYF. CDR3 DNA: TGTGCCATCAGCCTAAGCGGGGGGGCCACAGATACGCAGTATTTT.

This sequence joins TRBV2 and TRBJ2-5; 7 bases map to TRBD1. This CDR3 has 18 amino acids. The germline CDR1 and CDR2 sequences are SNHLY and FYNNEI. The V and J ends lost 6 bases and 0 bases, in that order; junction bases with no gene match: 16. The CDR3 loop reads CASSGDREPSSNQETQYF. DNA for the CDR3: TGTGCCAGCAGCGGCGACAGGGAGCCTAGCAGTAACCAAGAGACCCAGTACTTC.

This chain uses TRBV11-2 with TRBJ2-4; possibly TRBD2 for D (7 bases). The germline V gene encodes CDR1 SGHAT and CDR2 FQNNGV. CDR3 size: 19 residues. V lost 1 base to trimming and J lost 0 bases, with 19 bases between them. In nucleotides, the CDR3 is TGTGCCAGCAGCTTAGGGGGGGGGCTAACAAGAGTAGCCAAAAACATTCAGTACTTC. Translating it yields CASSLGGGLTRVAKNIQYF.

The V gene is TRBV30, the J gene TRBJ1-2; no clear D gene. Trimming cost V 3 bases and J 5 bases, with 16 bases left between them. CDR3 length equals 14 residues. Looked up from germline, CDR1 is GTSNPN and CDR2 is SVGIG (reference sequence). For the CDR3, the DNA is TGTGCCTGGAGCGATGAGGGCAGGAGGTATGGCTACACCTTC. It yields the protein CAWSDEGRRYGYTF.